Listed below are T cell receptor beta chains from one sample, sequenced in a study of OX40 agonist ivuxolimab in advanced cancers. Method: immunoSEQ multiplex PCR; TCRdb's copy keeps in-frame clones and lacks some. The sample has approximately 52,000 clones; 65% to 85% are singletons. The sample was CD4+ or CD8+ T cells sorted from blood, taken in a trial of the OX40 agonist ivuxolimab. The source is an adult with an advanced solid tumor such as melanoma, head and neck, liver or kidney cancer. Both conserved end residues are part of each CDR3. D genes are given only for firm matches. Size values are once, few and many counts, or a class for expanded clones, and some rows have none.

V gene	clone size	J gene	D gene	CDR3 protein	CDR3 DNA
TRBV30	.	TRBJ1-4	.	CAWSVSLEKLFF	TGTGCCTGGAGTGTTTCGCTGGAAAAACTGTTTTTT
TRBV11-2	.	TRBJ2-1	TRBD1	CASSLAAGQGRFGEQFF	TGTGCCAGCAGCTTAGCTGCGGGACAGGGGCGGTTTGGTGAGCAGTTCTTC
TRBV4-1	.	TRBJ1-4	TRBD1	CASSVVGTGGEKLFF	TGCGCCAGCAGCGTAGTGGGGACAGGGGGGGAAAAACTGTTTTTT
TRBV5-1	.	TRBJ2-5	.	CASRLDMVETQYF	TGCGCCAGCAGACTGGACATGGTGGAGACCCAGTACTTC
TRBV9	.	TRBJ1-1	.	CASSVEAGIGVFF	TGTGCCAGCAGCGTAGAGGCGGGCATAGGGGTTTTCTTT
TRBV29-1	.	TRBJ2-3	.	CSVAGLDTQYF	TGCAGCGTTGCAGGACTAGATACGCAGTATTTT
TRBV5-6	.	TRBJ1-4	TRBD1	CASSLPTGGNEKLFF	TGTGCCAGCAGCCTCCCCACAGGGGGCAATGAAAAACTGTTTTTT
TRBV27	once	TRBJ2-7	TRBD2	CASSSIAGGPKEQYF	TGTGCCAGCAGTTCCATAGCGGGGGGGCCAAAGGAGCAGTACTTC
TRBV27	.	TRBJ1-6	.	CASSSARSPLHF	TGTGCCAGCAGCTCCGCTCGCTCACCCCTCCACTTT
TRBV14	.	TRBJ2-7	.	CASSQEGLYEQYF	TGTGCCAGCAGCCAAGAAGGACTGTACGAGCAGTACTTC
TRBV29-1	.	TRBJ1-6	.	CSIPPWPRINSPLHF	TGCAGCATTCCCCCCTGGCCTAGGATCAATTCACCCCTCCACTTT
TRBV19	.	TRBJ2-5	.	CAITPGGLRETQYF	TGTGCCATCACCCCAGGGGGGCTCCGAGAGACCCAGTACTTC
TRBV9	.	TRBJ2-3	.	CASSPGGSTDTQYF	TGTGCCAGCAGCCCCGGGGGTAGCACAGATACGCAGTATTTT
TRBV2	.	TRBJ1-5	.	CASGRGEGNQPQHF	TGTGCCAGCGGGAGGGGTGAGGGCAATCAGCCCCAGCATTTT
TRBV5-1	.	TRBJ2-5	.	CASSLAGESWGETQYF	TGCGCCAGCAGCTTGGCGGGGGAAAGCTGGGGGGAGACCCAGTACTTC
TRBV15	few	TRBJ2-5	TRBD2	CATSTYGGRAETQYF	TGTGCCACCAGCACCTACGGGGGGAGGGCGGAGACCCAGTACTTC
TRBV30	few	TRBJ2-3	.	CAWKPGTQTSTDTQYF	TGTGCCTGGAAACCCGGGACACAAACTAGCACAGATACGCAGTATTTT
TRBV30	once	TRBJ1-2	.	CAWTTGYGYTF	TGTGCCTGGACCACAGGGTATGGCTACACCTTC
TRBV11-3	few	TRBJ1-2	.	CASSTTGLLPYYGYTF	TGTGCCAGCAGCACAACAGGGTTGCTTCCCTACTATGGCTACACCTTC
TRBV5-6	.	TRBJ2-7	.	CASSLGLTYEQYF	TGTGCCAGCAGCTTGGGGCTTACCTACGAGCAGTACTTC
TRBV5-1	.	TRBJ2-1	.	CASSRGQLNVDEQFF	TGCGCCAGCAGCCGCGGACAGCTGAACGTGGATGAGCAGTTCTTC
TRBV10-3	.	TRBJ1-1	.	CAIKPVERMNTEAFF	TGTGCCATCAAGCCTGTCGAGAGGATGAACACTGAAGCTTTCTTT
TRBV5-6	.	TRBJ2-1	TRBD1	CASSWGLKIGQGAHEQFF	TGTGCCAGCAGCTGGGGGCTGAAAATAGGACAGGGGGCCCATGAGCAGTTCTTC
TRBV28	.	TRBJ1-5	.	CASSRSISDFNQPQHF	TGTGCCAGCAGCCGCTCCATCTCAGACTTCAATCAGCCCCAGCATTTT
TRBV2	few	TRBJ1-5	.	CASSDSLENNQPQHF	TGTGCCAGCAGTGACTCCCTCGAGAACAATCAGCCCCAGCATTTT
TRBV5-6	.	TRBJ1-3	TRBD1	CASSSIPRDSGNTIYF	TGTGCCAGCAGCTCCATCCCCCGGGACAGCGGAAACACCATATATTTT
TRBV11-3	.	TRBJ1-5	.	CASSSIVQGRSNQPQHF	TGTGCCAGCAGCTCCATCGTACAGGGTCGTAGCAATCAGCCCCAGCATTTT
TRBV6-5	.	TRBJ2-3	.	CASSYSPGGTQYF	TGTGCCAGCAGTTACTCTCCGGGTGGGACGCAGTATTTT
TRBV7-3	.	TRBJ2-7	TRBD2	CASSPAGTSAYEQYF	TGTGCCAGCAGCCCGGCGGGGACTAGTGCCTACGAGCAGTACTTC
TRBV5-6	.	TRBJ2-3	.	CASTDGSSTDTQYF	TGTGCCAGCACCGACGGCTCTAGCACAGATACGCAGTATTTT
TRBV6-5	.	TRBJ1-2	.	CASSYGPYYGYTF	TGTGCCAGCAGTTACGGACCCTACTATGGCTACACCTTC
TRBV19	once	TRBJ1-5	.	CASNDRPNEEPQHF	TGTGCCAGTAATGACCGTCCCAACGAGGAGCCCCAGCATTTT
TRBV10-1	.	TRBJ2-3	TRBD2	CANLGGNPTDTQYF	TGCGCTAACCTGGGGGGGAACCCCACAGATACGCAGTATTTT
TRBV6-5	.	TRBJ2-1	.	CASSAMDRINNEQFF	TGTGCCAGCAGTGCTATGGACAGAATAAACAATGAGCAGTTCTTC
TRBV7-6	.	TRBJ2-7	TRBD1	CASSLTGTGDHEQYF	TGTGCCAGCAGTCTCACCGGGACAGGGGACCACGAGCAGTACTTC
TRBV19	.	TRBJ2-7	.	CASSRASSGWEQYF	TGTGCCAGTAGTCGGGCTAGCAGCGGATGGGAGCAGTACTTC
TRBV28	.	TRBJ1-2	TRBD1	CASSLLLGQGIRGYTF	TGTGCCAGCAGTTTACTCCTGGGACAGGGAATACGGGGCTACACCTTC
TRBV11-2	.	TRBJ1-4	.	CASSLNPTPSLGEKLFF	TGTGCCAGCAGCTTAAATCCCACCCCGTCCCTGGGCGAAAAACTGTTTTTT
TRBV9	.	TRBJ2-7	.	CASSVDYEQYF	TGTGCCAGCAGCGTAGACTACGAGCAGTACTTC
TRBV4-2	.	TRBJ2-7	.	CASSLGGAVEQYF	TGTGCCAGCAGCCTGGGGGGGGCGGTAGAGCAGTACTTC
TRBV19	.	TRBJ2-3	TRBD2	CASSGGGGPADTQYF	TGTGCCAGTAGTGGGGGCGGGGGGCCCGCAGATACGCAGTATTTT
TRBV11-2	.	TRBJ2-1	.	CASSLASSYNEQFF	TGTGCCAGCAGCTTAGCTAGCTCCTACAATGAGCAGTTCTTC
TRBV30	.	TRBJ2-3	.	CAWEGRSTDTQYF	TGTGCCTGGGAAGGCCGAAGCACAGATACGCAGTATTTT
TRBV7-9	.	TRBJ2-6	TRBD1	CASSYITGAGANVLTF	TGTGCCAGCAGCTATATTACAGGGGCTGGGGCCAACGTCCTGACTTTC
TRBV10-3	.	TRBJ1-3	.	CAISAAGTNSGNTIYF	TGTGCCATCAGTGCGGCAGGGACTAACTCTGGAAACACCATATATTTT
TRBV20-1	.	TRBJ2-7	.	CSAEDTYEQYF	TGCAGTGCAGAGGACACTTACGAGCAGTACTTC
TRBV7-3	.	TRBJ2-7	.	CASSSLPGPYEQYF	TGTGCCAGCAGCTCATTGCCGGGGCCCTACGAGCAGTACTTC
TRBV2	.	TRBJ1-3	TRBD1	CATLQGEVGNTIYF	TGTGCCACCTTACAGGGGGAGGTTGGAAACACCATATATTTT
TRBV6-1	.	TRBJ2-7	.	CASSERGRGYEQYF	TGTGCCAGCAGTGAAAGAGGCAGGGGCTACGAGCAGTACTTC
TRBV6-5	.	TRBJ1-4	TRBD1	CASSYSGTGNEKLFF	TGTGCCAGCAGTTACTCGGGGACAGGAAATGAAAAACTGTTTTTT
TRBV19	.	TRBJ2-1	TRBD1	CASSTYRGLGYNEQFF	TGTGCCAGTAGTACTTACAGGGGCCTCGGTTACAATGAGCAGTTCTTC
TRBV19	.	TRBJ2-3	.	CASSPMGASDTQYF	TGTGCCAGTAGCCCCATGGGAGCGTCGGATACGCAGTATTTT
TRBV9	.	TRBJ1-1	.	CASSVGEGSNTEAFF	TGTGCCAGCAGCGTAGGAGAAGGTTCGAACACTGAAGCTTTCTTT
TRBV5-4	.	TRBJ2-2	.	CASSRRPGRGANTGELFF	TGTGCCAGCAGCCGCCGACCTGGGCGCGGGGCTAACACCGGGGAGCTGTTTTTT
TRBV10-3	.	TRBJ1-4	TRBD1	CAMQGGFNEKLFF	TGTGCCATGCAGGGGGGGTTTAATGAAAAACTGTTTTTT
TRBV5-6	.	TRBJ1-2	TRBD1	CASSLGRDRVDYGYTF	TGTGCCAGCAGCCTTGGTCGCGACAGGGTGGACTATGGCTACACCTTC
TRBV27	.	TRBJ2-6	TRBD2	CASRRGGKASGANVLTF	TGTGCCAGCCGCCGGGGGGGCAAAGCCTCTGGGGCCAACGTCCTGACTTTC
TRBV6-1	.	TRBJ2-7	TRBD1	CASTPGQVSYEQYF	TGTGCCAGCACTCCGGGACAGGTTTCCTACGAGCAGTACTTC
TRBV5-1	.	TRBJ1-1	.	CASSTFQGRPEAFF	TGCGCCAGCAGCACCTTTCAGGGGAGGCCTGAAGCTTTCTTT